The sequence of this TCR beta chain was determined in a study of blood T cells in healthy people across ages. This clonotype has just a few counts. V lost 2 bases to trimming and J lost 5 bases, with 7 bases between them. CDR3 length: 12 residues. Together with a sample-barcoded 5' primer, a J-beta primer mix was included in a second PCR lasting roughly 6 to 12 cycles. MiXCR, applied by TCRdb to the 5' RACE reads, yields one record per CDR3 protein. The table records approximately 830,000 distinct CDR3 sequences, around 62% of them present only once. The chain is built from TRBV12-3 or TRBV12-4 and TRBJ2-7, with D perhaps TRBD2 (5 bases). The receptor was derived from a man aged 25-45 years in good health. The specimen sequenced was blood. The CDR3 loop reads CASSLPGDEQYF. DNA for the CDR3: TGTGCCAGCAGTTTACCCGGGGACGAGCAGTACTTC.